This passage covers 6 T cell receptor beta chains from one sample sequenced in a study of cytomegalovirus exposure and HLA in healthy donors. PCR primers comprised 60 Vbeta and 13 Jbeta primers. Measured with immunoSEQ multiplex PCR; TCRdb has only the in-frame clones, and not every one. The sample consists of some 130,000 clones, around three quarters of them appearing once. The sequenced sample was PBMCs. The receptors stem from a man aged 25 to 45 in good health.

The chain links TRBV13 to TRBJ2-7; perhaps TRBD2 as D (6 bases). CDR1 is PRHDT, CDR2 FYEKMQ, per germline (reference sequence). The CDR3 totals 15 residues. Deletions cut 3 bases from V and 6 bases from J, with 18 bases between. The CDR3 spells CASSLGDSGALEQYF. The CDR3 DNA is TGTGCCAGCAGCTTGGGGGATAGCGGCGCCCTCGAGCAGTACTTC.

The chain is built from TRBV25-1 and TRBJ2-1; 11 bases line up with TRBD2. This CDR3 is built from 15 residues. Per the germline V gene, CDR1 is MGHDK and CDR2 is SYGVNS. With V trimmed by 3 bases and J by 5 bases, 3 bases remained unmatched. CDR3 sequence reads: CASSEPGLADNEQFF. The DNA of the CDR3 is TGTGCCAGCAGTGAGCCGGGACTAGCGGACAATGAGCAGTTCTTC.

For this clone: Different DNA sequences within this sample yield the same CDR3. This chain links TRBV6-5 with TRBJ2-7; D might be TRBD1 (6 bases). V lost 6 bases, J lost 2 bases, and 17 bases lay in between. The CDR3 contains 15 residues. Per the germline V gene, CDR1 is MNHEY and CDR2 is SVGAGI. CDR3 in DNA: TGTGCCAGCAGGCCCAGGCAGGGGACGGCCTACGAGCAGTACTTC. This codes for CASRPRQGTAYEQYF.

This clone was seen a single time. This sequence joins TRBV5-1 and TRBJ2-3; D uncertain. The ends were cut back, 0 bases at V and 2 bases at J, with 7 bases in the middle. The CDR3 totals 14 residues. Germline CDR1 SGHRS, CDR2 YFSETQ. The CDR3 sequence is CASSLARSTDTQYF. CDR3 nucleotides: TGCGCCAGCAGCTTGGCCAGGTCCACAGATACGCAGTATTTT.

This chain connects TRBV27 to TRBJ2-1; D perhaps matches TRBD1 (5 bases). CDR3 length equals 14 residues. The V gene's germline CDR1 is MNHEY and CDR2 SMNVEV (reference sequence). V shed 4 bases and J shed 2 bases, with 9 bases lying between them. CDR3 amino acids: CASSSGSAYNEQFF. CDR3 in DNA: TGTGCCAGCAGTTCAGGGTCGGCCTACAATGAGCAGTTCTTC.

V usage is TRBV5-5 and J usage is TRBJ1-4, with a possible D match to TRBD1 (5 bases). Trimming stripped 1 base from V and 0 bases from J, with 10 bases between. The CDR3 is 16 residues long. Germline assignment: CDR1 SGHKS and CDR2 YYEKEE (reference sequence). In nucleotides, the CDR3 is TGTGCCAGCAGCTTGACGGCGGGGGCAACTAATGAAAAACTGTTTTTT. This translates into CASSLTAGATNEKLFF.